Listed here is a single T cell receptor (beta chain). Its specificity is unknown. This entry belongs to a study of blood T cells in healthy people across ages. Study-wide points: Without sorted subsets, naive and antigen-experienced compartments could not be conclusively compared.

The germline CDR1 and CDR2 sequences are SQVTM and ANQGSEA. Trimming cost V 2 bases and J 2 bases, with 6 bases left between them. The CDR3 extends over 13 amino acids. It was with a sample-barcoded 5' primer and a J-beta primer mix that a second PCR of roughly 7 to 12 cycles was run. TCRdb analysed the 5' RACE reads with MiXCR anew, one entry per CDR3 protein. This repertoire shows about 1,400,000 distinct CDR3 sequences, around 42% found once; its top ten account for around 8%. Total RNA was extracted at no less than 6 micrograms per sample. This chain uses TRBV29-1 with TRBJ2-2; no definite D call. This TCR was recovered from a young woman in good health. Sequencing input: blood. In DNA, the CDR3 is TGCAGCGTTGAACGGCAAAACACCGGGGAGCTGTTTTTT. It is translated as CSVERQNTGELFF.